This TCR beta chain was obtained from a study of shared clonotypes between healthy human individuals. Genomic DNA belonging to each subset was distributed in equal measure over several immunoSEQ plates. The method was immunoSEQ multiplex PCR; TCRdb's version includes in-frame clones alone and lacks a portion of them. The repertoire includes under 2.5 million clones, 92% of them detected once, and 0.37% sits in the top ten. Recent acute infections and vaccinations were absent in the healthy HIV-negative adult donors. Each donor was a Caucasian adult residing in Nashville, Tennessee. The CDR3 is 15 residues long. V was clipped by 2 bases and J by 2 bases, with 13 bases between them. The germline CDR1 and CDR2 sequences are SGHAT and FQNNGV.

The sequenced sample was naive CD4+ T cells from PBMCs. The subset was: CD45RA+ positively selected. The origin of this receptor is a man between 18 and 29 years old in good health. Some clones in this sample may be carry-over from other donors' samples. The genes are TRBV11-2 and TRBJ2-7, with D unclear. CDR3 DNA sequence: TGTGCCAGCAGCTTACCGAGGAAAAGCCCCTACGAGCAGTACTTC. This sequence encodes CASSLPRKSPYEQYF.